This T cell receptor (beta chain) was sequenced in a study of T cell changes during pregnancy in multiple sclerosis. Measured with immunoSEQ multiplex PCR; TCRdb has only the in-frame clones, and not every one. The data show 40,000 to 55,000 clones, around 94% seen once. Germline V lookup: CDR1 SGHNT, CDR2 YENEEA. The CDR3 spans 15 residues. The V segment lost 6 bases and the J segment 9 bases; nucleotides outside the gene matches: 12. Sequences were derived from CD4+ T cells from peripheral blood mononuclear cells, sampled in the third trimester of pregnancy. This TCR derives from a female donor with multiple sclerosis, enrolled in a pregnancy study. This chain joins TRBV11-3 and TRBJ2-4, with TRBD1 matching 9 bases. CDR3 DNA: TGTGCCAGCAGTCTAGGGGGGACAGGGAAGGGCATTCAGTACTTC. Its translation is CASSLGGTGKGIQYF.